Following are 24 T cell receptor beta chains from one sample sequenced in a study of prognosis after radiotherapy for stage I lung cancer. With two-round multiplex PCR, TCR beta CDR3 sequences were amplified from genomic DNA. Gene-specific primers for each TRBV and TRBJ gene drove first-round PCR. TCRdb called the multiplex PCR reads again in MiXCR, with one record for every CDR3 protein. The sample yields about 15,000 distinct CDR3 sequences, around a quarter seen once. The sample here was PBMCs, taken before or after stereotactic body radiation therapy (not recorded which). The source is a donor at least 50 years old with non-small cell lung cancer.

Points on this clonotype: A far larger clone is only one base removed, so a read error is likely. Likely a read error: the CDR3 ends without its conserved phenylalanine or tryptophan. This chain joins TRBV6-4 and TRBJ1-1; unclear D gene. Germline loops: CDR1 MRHNA, CDR2 SNTAGT. Deletions cut 5 bases from V and 4 bases from J, with 14 bases between. The CDR3 length is 14 residues. The CDR3 coding sequence is TGTGCCAGCAGTTACCAGCCTGAGGGCACTGAAGCTTTCGTT. It specifies CASSYQPEGTEAFV.

This clonotype was detected ten times or more. Here the CDR3 DNA reads TGCAGTGCTAGCAACACTCAGACCTCGAGACTGTTTTTT. Its protein product is CSASNTQTSRLFF. This chain connects TRBV20-1 to TRBJ1-4; D is undetermined. The CDR3 has 13 residues. Germline-derived CDR1 and CDR2 are DFQATT and SNEGSKA (reference sequence). Trimming removed 3 bases from V and 13 bases from J, with 18 bases in between.

The chain employs TRBV7-9 and TRBJ2-5; D tentatively reads TRBD1 or TRBD2 (6 bases each). CDR1 is SEHNR and CDR2 is FQNEAQ in the germline V gene (reference sequence). The CDR3 extends over 18 amino acids. V lost 5 bases to trimming and J lost 8 bases, with 30 bases between them. CDR3 sequence (DNA): TGTGCCAGCAGCCTGGGACATGTTGGTAGGAGACTAGGAGATACCCAGTACTTC. This codes for CASSLGHVGRRLGDTQYF.

The sample holds many counts of this clonotype. The chain recombines TRBV6-5 with TRBJ1-1; 7 bases align to TRBD1. CDR1 is MNHEY and CDR2 is SVGAGI in the germline V gene. This CDR3 region has 14 residues. V lost 2 bases, J lost 6 bases, and 6 bases stayed unmatched. The CDR3, as DNA: TGTGCCAGCAGTTACCGACAGGGATTCTCTGAAGCTTTCTTT. This translates into CASSYRQGFSEAFF.

A note on this clonotype: Since a far larger clone is one base different, this is likely a read error. The V call is TRBV20-1, the J call TRBJ2-5, with 10 positions matching TRBD2. The end of the DNA fits TRBJ2-1 better, so the J call may be wrong. The CDR3 has 14 amino acids. Germline lookup yields CDR1 DFQATT and CDR2 SNEGSKA (reference sequence). Written as DNA, the CDR3 is TGCAGAGCTATTGAACTAGCGGGATGGGTTGAGCAGTTCTTC. Translation: CRAIELAGWVEQFF.

The chain combines TRBV5-1 with TRBJ2-5, with D unresolved. The germline CDR1 and CDR2 sequences are SGHRS and YFSETQ. With 0 bases removed from V and 10 bases from J, the gap between germline ends came to 16 bases. This CDR3 comprises 14 residues. The CDR3 nucleotides read TGCGCCAGCAGCTTGGAGCACGCAGGCCAAGACCAGTACTTC. This encodes CASSLEHAGQDQYF. The whole variable domain, remainder taken from reference TRBV5-1 and TRBJ2-5, is KAGVTQTPRYLIKTRGQQVTLSCSPISGHRSVSWYQQTPGQGLQFLFEYFSETQRNKGNFPGRFSGRQFSNSRSEMNVSTLELGDSALYLCASSLEHAGQDQYFGPGTRLLVL.

Within the sample, this clonotype is medium-sized (0.01 to 0.1%). The V gene is TRBV19, the J gene TRBJ1-5; 7 nucleotides match TRBD1. Germline V lookup: CDR1 LNHDA, CDR2 SQIVND (reference sequence). J gave up 6 bases and V 7 bases, and 6 bases lay outside the gene matches. The CDR3 is made up of 13 amino acids. The CDR3 loop reads CASTDREGQPQHF. CDR3 bases: TGTGCCAGTACTGACAGGGAGGGTCAGCCCCAGCATTTT. Full variable domain (remainder filled in from reference TRBV19 and TRBJ1-5): DGGITQSPKYLFRKEGQNVTLSCEQNLNHDAMYWYRQDPGQGLRLIYYSQIVNDFQKGDIAEGYSVSREKKESFPLTVTSAQKNPTAFYLCASTDREGQPQHFGDGTRLSIL.

Sample share makes this clonotype medium-sized. The chain links TRBV5-1 to TRBJ2-3, with D hard to call. Trimming removed 4 bases at V and 6 bases at J, with 9 bases between. Germline loops: CDR1 SGHRS, CDR2 YFSETQ. The CDR3 runs 12 residues. In DNA, the CDR3 is TGCGCCAGCAGCCGTTTAGGGGATACGCAGTATTTT. As protein: CASSRLGDTQYF.

This clonotype came up many times. This chain uses TRBV28 with TRBJ2-7, with D possibly TRBD1 on 5 matching bases. V dropped 2 bases and J dropped 6 bases, with 17 bases sitting between them. This CDR3 spans 15 amino acids. Germline CDR1 is MDHEN and CDR2 is SYDVKM. The CDR3 protein is CASSLAFSVGLEQYF. In nucleotides, the CDR3 is TGTGCCAGCAGTTTAGCATTCTCGGTGGGGCTCGAGCAGTACTTC.

The table lists this clonotype with many counts. The V gene is TRBV20-1, the J gene TRBJ2-2; a possible D gene is TRBD2 (5 bases). The CDR3 consists of 17 residues. Germline values: CDR1 DFQATT, CDR2 SNEGSKA (reference sequence). V was pared by 0 bases and J by 2 bases, with 16 bases between. The chain's CDR3 is CSARDRTGKGNTGELFF. The CDR3 DNA follows: TGCAGTGCTAGAGATAGGACGGGGAAGGGAAACACCGGGGAGCTGTTTTTT.

This clonotype has more than one count but fewer than ten. This chain joins TRBV20-1 and TRBJ1-5, with TRBD1 identical over 8 bases. The CDR3 totals 17 residues. Losses at the gene ends were 4 bases for V and 10 bases for J; bases not matched to a gene: 21. The germline gives CDR1 DFQATT, CDR2 SNEGSKA (reference sequence). Here the CDR3 DNA reads TGCAGTGCTACGACGCTGCCACTCAGGGGGCGCGGTCAACCCCAGCATTTT. Amino acids: CSATTLPLRGRGQPQHF.

The table lists this clonotype with many counts. V gene TRBV10-3 combines with J gene TRBJ2-7, with 11 bases that match TRBD1. The length of the CDR3 is 13 residues. After removal of 6 bases from V and 5 bases from J, the junction contained 3 bases not matched to a gene. Germline-derived CDR1 and CDR2 are ENHRY and SYGVKD. CDR3 nucleotides: TGTGCCATCAGAGGGACAGGGGGGAACGAGCAGTACTTC. This sequence encodes CAIRGTGGNEQYF.

Comment on this clonotype: A read error is likely here: a far larger clone is one base away. The chain has TRBV6-8 and TRBJ2-1; TRBD2 matches 10 bases. CDR3 size: 14 residues. CDR1 and CDR2 (germline): MNHGY, SAAAGT. Here the CDR3 reads CVSREREGSTEQFF. The CDR3 DNA follows: TGTGTCAGCAGGGAGCGGGAGGGTTCCACTGAGCAGTTCTTC.

This clonotype was recorded many times. V usage is TRBV7-8 and J usage is TRBJ2-7, with D uncertain. From germline, CDR1 is SGHVS and CDR2 FQNEAQ. This CDR3 spans 11 amino acids. The ends were cut back, 6 bases at V and 6 bases at J, with 9 bases in the middle. The chain's CDR3 is CASRGFSEQYF. The CDR3 DNA follows: TGTGCCAGCAGAGGGTTCAGCGAGCAGTACTTC.

This clonotype has a count of ten or more. In DNA form, the CDR3 reads TGTGCCAGCAGCCGGGCTGGACAGGCGTCCTTGAACACTGAAGCTTTCTTT. As protein: CASSRAGQASLNTEAFF. The V gene is TRBV7-2, the J gene TRBJ1-1; TRBD1 agrees at 7 bases. Germline V gene sequence: CDR1 SGHTA, CDR2 FQGNSA. The CDR3 sequence is 17 residues long. The junction had 12 bases not matched to a gene; V was cut back by 5 bases and J by 0 bases.

This clonotype occurred many times. The rearrangement joins TRBV28 to TRBJ1-2, with TRBD1 matching over 7 bases. The trim removed 6 bases at V and 7 bases at J, leaving 11 bases unmatched. Germline V lookup: CDR1 MDHEN, CDR2 SYDVKM. The CDR3 covers 14 residues. The CDR3 DNA sequence: TGTGCCAGCAGGACTGATGGCAGGGGGGGTGGCTACACCTTC. Its protein product is CASRTDGRGGGYTF.

At least ten counts were recorded for this clonotype. CDR3 DNA sequence: TGTGCCACCAGTTTGGGACCGACCTTCGGTATCACTGAAGCTTTCTTT. It translates to CATSLGPTFGITEAFF. The chain combines TRBV24-1 with TRBJ1-1, with a weak D call TRBD1 (5 bases). Germline V gene sequence: CDR1 KGHDR, CDR2 SFDVKD. The CDR3 has 16 residues. V gave up 6 bases and J gave up 4 bases, with 20 bases separating them.

Notes on this clonotype: The junction shows a germline mismatch at one end, possibly a read error. The chain has TRBV7-8 and TRBJ1-5; D not resolved. Looked up from germline, CDR1 is SGHVS and CDR2 is FQNEAQ. CDR3 length: 16 residues. DNA for the CDR3: TGTGCCTGCAGCTTAGCGCATCAGGCGGGCAATCAGCCCCAGCATTTT. Its translation is CACSLAHQAGNQPQHF. Full variable domain (outside the CDR3, taken from reference TRBV7-8 and TRBJ1-5): GAGVSQSPRYKVAKRGQDVALRCDPISGHVSLFWYQQALGQGPEFLTYFQNEAQLDKSGLPSDRFFAERPEGSVSTLKIQRTQQEDSAVYLCACSLAHQAGNQPQHFGDGTRLSIL.

Ten or more counts support this clonotype. This rearrangement joins TRBV7-8 to TRBJ2-7; D not certain. The CDR3 loop spans 15 amino acids. The V gene's germline CDR1 is SGHVS and CDR2 FQNEAQ. V was clipped by 1 base and J by 7 bases, with 17 bases between them. This chain's CDR3 is CASSLEPVMIVEQYF. The CDR3, as DNA: TGTGCCAGCAGCTTAGAGCCTGTGATGATCGTTGAGCAGTACTTC.

At least ten counts were recorded for this clonotype. V gene TRBV2 combines with J gene TRBJ2-1; 9 bases are shared with TRBD2. The CDR3 has 15 amino acids. CDR1 and CDR2 from the germline V gene are SNHLY and FYNNEI. V dropped 6 bases and J dropped 6; count of bases not matched to a gene: 9. DNA for the CDR3: TGTGCCAGCAGGAAGGGGACTAGCCGTTTCAATGAGCAGTTCTTC. It yields the protein CASRKGTSRFNEQFF.

There are many counts of this clonotype. This chain connects TRBV5-6 to TRBJ1-1; D is unresolved. Germline CDR1 reads SGHDT; CDR2 reads YYEEEE. V was shortened by 0 bases and J by 0 bases, with 12 bases between the two germline ends. CDR3 length: 16 residues. The CDR3 nucleotides are TGTGCCAGCAGCTTGGGGGCAGAAGGGATGAACACTGAAGCTTTCTTT. It is translated as CASSLGAEGMNTEAFF.

The table lists this clonotype with many counts. This sequence joins TRBV6-1 and TRBJ1-2; tentatively, D is TRBD1 (5 bases). The V and J ends lost 6 bases and 0 bases respectively, with 23 bases between them. Germline lookup yields CDR1 MNHNS and CDR2 SASEGT. The length of the CDR3 is 18 residues. CDR3 in amino acids: CASRPRTGGEGTNYGYTF. CDR3 coding DNA: TGTGCCAGCAGACCCCGTACGGGGGGGGAGGGCACTAACTATGGCTACACCTTC.

This clonotype is medium-sized (0.01 to 0.1%) in the sample. J is TRBJ2-6 and V is TRBV27, with TRBD1 identical over 7 bases. This CDR3 has 15 residues. V was clipped by 10 bases and J by 2 bases; unmatched bases: 8. Germline-derived CDR1 and CDR2 are MNHEY and SMNVEV (reference sequence). The CDR3 region has the DNA TGTGCCACCGGGACAGTAGCTACTGGGGCCAACGTCCTGACTTTC. Amino acid sequence: CATGTVATGANVLTF.

This clonotype has at least ten counts. This chain joins TRBV3-1 and TRBJ1-2; D uncertain. The CDR3 has 13 amino acids. Germline CDR1 reads LGHDT; CDR2 reads YNNKEL (reference sequence). Trimming removed 0 bases at V and 8 bases at J, with 10 bases between. DNA for the CDR3: TGTGCCAGCAGCCAAGAATTCCAGAGGGGCTACACCTTC. The encoded protein is CASSQEFQRGYTF.